This T cell receptor beta chain was sequenced for a study of T-cell reconstitution after alpha-beta-depleted transplantation in children (dated by TCRdb to the mid-2010s). For the study in its entirety: The study quantitatively tracked T-cell immune reconstitution after TCRalphabeta/CD19-depleted allogeneic hematopoietic cell transplantation in children using TCR repertoire profiling.

Library preparation used PCR. The instrument was an Illumina HiSeq 2500. TCR library preparation used molecular barcoding, with unique molecular identifiers applied to normalize quantification of the TCRbeta repertoire. The raw public reads went through TCRdb reprocessing: fastp at Q25, MiXCR clone calling, in-frame beta chains kept. Every CDR3 protein is listed once, alongside the most common genes and DNA of its rows. Present in this sample are some 460,000 distinct CDR3 sequences, 16% of which were seen just once. The top ten clones comprise roughly 27% of the sample. General study outcomes and caveats: The frequencies of hyperexpanded clones fell over the following months, and after one year, T-cell counts and TCRbeta diversity were mostly attributed to newly produced T cells. In some patients, the high TCRbeta diversity seen at day 60 was put down to recipient T cells and intrathymic progenitors that had survived conditioning. The apparently early alphabetaT-cell count recovery about two months after transplant was reportedly dependent on only several hundred rapidly expanded clones derived from non-depleted graft cells.

Trimming takes 3 bases from V and 5 bases from J, and the germline ends sit 19 bases apart. Its CDR3 holds 16 amino acids, cysteine through phenylalanine. Only the CDR3 DNA is retained, 48 bases long and in frame from the first base. Via the germline V gene, CDR1 is MGHRA and CDR2 YSYEKL. This clonotype has just a few counts. It has no known antigen specificity. No clone much larger than this one lies a single base away; base qualities are absent. The meaning of the sample's treatment or condition label: allogeneic hematopoietic cell transplantation with graft depleted of TCRalphabeta T cells and CD19 B cells. Transplant recipients were children who received TCRalphabeta/CD19-depleted allogeneic hematopoietic cell grafts.

The origin of this receptor is a boy in the first two years of life who had a stem cell transplant for Wiskott-Aldrich syndrome, so the T cells may come from the graft donor. The sequencing used PBMCs, mostly from graft donor cells, collected 360 days after TCRalphabeta/CD19-depleted stem cell transplant. The chain couples TRBV4-1 to TRBJ1-1; the best D guess is TRBD1, with 5 bases matching. The DNA is TGCGCCAGCAGCCAGTTTCCTAGGGGATGGGGGACTGAAGCTTTCTTT. Translated, this is CASSQFPRGWGTEAFF.